These T cell receptor beta chains were read from a single sample in a study of cytomegalovirus exposure and HLA in healthy donors. Sequencing used immunoSEQ multiplex PCR; TCRdb keeps in-frame clones, though not all of them. The sample comprises about 140,000 clones, more than 70% of which are singletons, and approximately 3.2% rests with the top ten. The sequenced material came from PBMCs. The receptors derive from a man between 40 and 49 years old in good health and CMV-seronegative. Both conserved end residues are part of each CDR3. A D gene is named only where the DNA matches it firmly. Clone size is stated in some rows and not others, as once, few, many or a class when expanded.

CDR3 protein | CDR3 DNA | V gene | clone size | D gene | J gene
CASRKTGSVAFF | TGTGCCAGCAGGAAAACAGGGTCGGTAGCTTTCTTT | TRBV7-9 | NA | NA | TRBJ1-1
CASSPLRGEEEKLFF | TGTGCCAGCTCACCTTTGCGGGGCGAGGAAGAAAAACTGTTTTTT | TRBV18 | few | NA | TRBJ1-4
CASSAVEAANEKLFF | TGTGCCAGCAGCGCGGTCGAGGCGGCTAATGAAAAACTGTTTTTT | TRBV9 | NA | NA | TRBJ1-4
CASSLVLAGYEQYF | TGTGCCAGCAGCTTAGTACTAGCGGGGTACGAGCAGTACTTC | TRBV7-9 | NA | TRBD2 | TRBJ2-7
CASSFGQGANEQFF | TGTGCCAGCAGCTTTGGGCAGGGGGCGAATGAGCAGTTCTTC | TRBV7-3 | NA | TRBD1 | TRBJ2-1
CASGLDRSTEAFF | TGTGCTAGTGGTTTGGACAGATCCACTGAAGCTTTCTTT | TRBV12-5 | few | NA | TRBJ1-1
CASSAPPYNEQFF | TGTGCCAGCAGTGCCCCTCCCTACAATGAGCAGTTCTTC | TRBV25-1 | NA | NA | TRBJ2-1
CASSFGGTANTGELFF | TGTGCCAGCAGCTTCGGCGGGACAGCGAACACCGGGGAGCTGTTTTTT | TRBV5-4 | NA | NA | TRBJ2-2
CASSLGTGPGGKLFF | TGCGCCAGCAGCTTGGGGACAGGCCCTGGGGGAAAACTGTTTTTT | TRBV5-1 | NA | TRBD1 | TRBJ1-4
CASSLLDRSYEQYF | TGCGCCAGCAGCTTACTGGACAGGTCTTACGAGCAGTACTTC | TRBV5-1 | NA | TRBD1 | TRBJ2-7